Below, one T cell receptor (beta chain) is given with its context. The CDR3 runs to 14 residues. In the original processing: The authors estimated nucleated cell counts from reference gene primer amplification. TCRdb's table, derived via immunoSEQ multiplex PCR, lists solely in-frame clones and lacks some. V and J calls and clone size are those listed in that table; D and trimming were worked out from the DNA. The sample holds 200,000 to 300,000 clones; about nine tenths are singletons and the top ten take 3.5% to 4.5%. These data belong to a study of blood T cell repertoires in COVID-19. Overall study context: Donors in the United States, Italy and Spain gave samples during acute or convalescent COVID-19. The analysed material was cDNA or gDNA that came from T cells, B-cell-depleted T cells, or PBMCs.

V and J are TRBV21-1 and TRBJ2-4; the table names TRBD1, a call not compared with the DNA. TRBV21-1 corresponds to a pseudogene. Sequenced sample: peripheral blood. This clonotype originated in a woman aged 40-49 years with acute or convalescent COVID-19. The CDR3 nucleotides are TGTGCCAGCAGCAAAGTGGCAATTGTAAACATTCAGTACTTC. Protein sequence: CASSKVAIVNIQYF.